This TCR beta chain originates from a study of blood T cell repertoires in COVID-19. Study-level information: The United States, Italy and Spain were the sources of the acute and convalescent COVID-19 samples. Sample material is recorded as cDNA or gDNA derived from T cells, B-cell-depleted T cells, or PBMCs.

The germline V gene has CDR1 SNHLY and CDR2 FYNNEI. The CDR3 consists of 15 residues. V lost 8 bases to trimming and J lost 0 bases; unmatched junction nucleotides: 7. Seattle researchers signed up patients amid active infection and tracked them longitudinally. Original methodology: Amplification with reference gene primers provided the estimates of nucleated cell counts. Sequencing used immunoSEQ multiplex PCR; TCRdb keeps in-frame clones, though not all of them. V, J and clone size were drawn from that table, and D and trimming were deduced from the DNA. The profile shows about 150,000 clones, 83% of them singletons.

This clonotype was sampled from a woman aged 55-70 years with COVID-19, enrolled during active disease. The chain has TRBV2 and TRBJ1-5, with 7 bases that match TRBD1. The sample comprised peripheral blood. CDR3 in amino acids: CASGETGYSNQPQHF. As DNA, the CDR3 is TGTGCCAGCGGCGAGACAGGGTATAGCAATCAGCCCCAGCATTTT.